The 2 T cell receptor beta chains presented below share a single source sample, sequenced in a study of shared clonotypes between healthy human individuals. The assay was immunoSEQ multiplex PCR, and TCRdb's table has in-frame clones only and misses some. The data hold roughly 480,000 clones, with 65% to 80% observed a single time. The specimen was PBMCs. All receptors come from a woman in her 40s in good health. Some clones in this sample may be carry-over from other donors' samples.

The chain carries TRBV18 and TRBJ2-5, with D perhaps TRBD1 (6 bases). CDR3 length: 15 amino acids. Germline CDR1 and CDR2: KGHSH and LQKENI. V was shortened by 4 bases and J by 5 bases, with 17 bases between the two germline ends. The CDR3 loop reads CASSQSQGVLETQYF. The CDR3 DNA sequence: TGTGCCAGCTCACAGTCACAGGGCGTCCTCGAGACCCAGTACTTC.

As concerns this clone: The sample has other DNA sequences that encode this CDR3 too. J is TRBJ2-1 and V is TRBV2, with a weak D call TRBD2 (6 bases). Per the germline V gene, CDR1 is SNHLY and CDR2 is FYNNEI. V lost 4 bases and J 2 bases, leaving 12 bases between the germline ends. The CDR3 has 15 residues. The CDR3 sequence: CASSAGTPPYNEQFF. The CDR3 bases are TGTGCCAGCAGTGCCGGGACTCCCCCCTACAATGAGCAGTTCTTC.